A single sample gave rise to the 5 T cell receptor beta chains below, sequenced in a study of CD8+ T cells in alopecia areata (dated by TCRdb to between 2018 and 2020). Library construction relied on the immunoSEQ multiplex PCR assay. RNA was extracted from all samples and reverse transcribed into cDNA, which served as template for TCR sequencing. Imported from immuneACCESS, the table was reduced by TCRdb to in-frame sequences with V and J called. These copies leave out some clones; in studies compared against another copy, an unresolved V gene accounts for under half, and the cause of the remainder is not known. The sample table holds over 90,000 clones, of which around three fifths were seen once. Together, the top ten hold 8% to 10% of the sample. Input material: CD4+ T cells sorted from blood. The receptors derive from a human donor in good health.

This clone was seen more than once but under ten times. The gene calls are TRBV2 and TRBJ2-7, with D possibly called TRBD1 or TRBD2 (5 bases each). Germline V gives CDR1 SNHLY, CDR2 FYNNEI. V was pared by 2 bases and J by 6 bases, with 20 bases between. The CDR3 has 16 residues. The CDR3 here is CASSERGQGWGSEQYF. The CDR3 coding sequence is TGTGCCAGCAGTGAACGGGGCCAGGGTTGGGGGTCCGAGCAGTACTTC.

The V call is TRBV11-2, the J call TRBJ2-3; TRBD2 matches 16 bases. The V gene end was trimmed by 1 base and the J gene end by 2 bases; junction bases not matched to a gene: 3. The germline CDR1 and CDR2 sequences are SGHAT and FQNNGV. This CDR3 comprises 18 residues. In DNA form, the CDR3 reads TGTGCCAGCAGCTTAGTTGGGACTAGCGGGGGGGCCACAGATACGCAGTATTTT. Translation gives CASSLVGTSGGATDTQYF.

This chain uses TRBV29-1 with TRBJ1-2, with TRBD1 identical over 8 bases. This CDR3 contains 12 residues. Per the germline V gene, CDR1 is SQVTM and CDR2 is ANQGSEA. Trimming removed 1 base from V and 8 bases from J; junction bases left unmatched: 3. CDR3 protein: CSVEVSGGGYTF. As DNA, the CDR3 is TGCAGCGTTGAAGTCTCAGGGGGCGGCTACACCTTC.

This clone has just a few counts. The chain uses TRBV11-2 and TRBJ2-2, with 7 bases that match TRBD1. The CDR3 is 18 amino acids. The J segment lost 0 bases and the V segment lost 0 bases, leaving 7 bases of the junction unmatched. Germline V gives CDR1 SGHAT, CDR2 FQNNGV. For the CDR3, the DNA is TGTGCCAGCAGCTTAGATCAGGGTGGGACAGCGAACACCGGGGAGCTGTTTTTT. This codes for CASSLDQGGTANTGELFF.

The gene calls are TRBV29-1 and TRBJ2-6; 9 bases fit TRBD1. CDR1 and CDR2 from the germline V gene are SQVTM and ANQGSEA. This CDR3 is built from 15 residues. J was trimmed by 0 bases and V by 6 bases; bases with no gene match: 3. CDR3 nucleotide sequence: TGCAGCGTGGGGACAGGGACCTCTGGGGCCAACGTCCTGACTTTC. This sequence encodes CSVGTGTSGANVLTF. Supplemented by reference TRBV29-1 and TRBJ2-6, the full variable domain reads SAVISQKPSRDICQRGTSLTIQCQVDSQVTMMFWYRQQPGQSLTLIATANQGSEATYESGFVIDKFPISRPNLTFSTLTVSNMSPEDSSIYLCSVGTGTSGANVLTFGAGSRLTVL.